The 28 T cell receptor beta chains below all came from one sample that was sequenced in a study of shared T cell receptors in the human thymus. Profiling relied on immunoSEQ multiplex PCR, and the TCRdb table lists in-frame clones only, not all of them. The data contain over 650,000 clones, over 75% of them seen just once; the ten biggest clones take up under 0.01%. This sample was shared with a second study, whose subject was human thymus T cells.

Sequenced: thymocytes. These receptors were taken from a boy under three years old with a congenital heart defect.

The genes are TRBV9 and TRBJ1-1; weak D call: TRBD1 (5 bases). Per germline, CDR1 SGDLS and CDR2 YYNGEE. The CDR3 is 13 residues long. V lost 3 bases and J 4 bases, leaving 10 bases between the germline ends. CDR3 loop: CASSGGDSTEAFF. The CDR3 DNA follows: TGTGCCAGCAGCGGGGGGGACTCCACTGAAGCTTTCTTT.

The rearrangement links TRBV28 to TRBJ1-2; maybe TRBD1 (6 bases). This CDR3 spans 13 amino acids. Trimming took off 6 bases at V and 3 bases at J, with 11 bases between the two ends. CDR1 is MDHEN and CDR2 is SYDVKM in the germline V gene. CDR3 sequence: CASRGAAYYGYTF. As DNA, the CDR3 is TGTGCCAGCAGGGGGGCAGCTTACTATGGCTACACCTTC.

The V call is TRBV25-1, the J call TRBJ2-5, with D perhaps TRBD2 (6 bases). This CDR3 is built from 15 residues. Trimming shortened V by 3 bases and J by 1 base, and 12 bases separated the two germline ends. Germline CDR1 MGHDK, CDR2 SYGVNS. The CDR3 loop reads CASSEGRGTQETQYF. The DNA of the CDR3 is TGTGCCAGCAGTGAGGGTCGGGGGACCCAAGAGACCCAGTACTTC.

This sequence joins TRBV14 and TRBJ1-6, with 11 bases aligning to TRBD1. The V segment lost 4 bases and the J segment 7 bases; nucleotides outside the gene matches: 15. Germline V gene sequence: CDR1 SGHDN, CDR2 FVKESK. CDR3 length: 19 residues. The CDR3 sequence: CASSPSGQGGLSGNSPLHF. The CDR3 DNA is TGTGCCAGCAGCCCCTCGGGACAGGGGGGATTAAGCGGGAATTCACCCCTCCACTTT. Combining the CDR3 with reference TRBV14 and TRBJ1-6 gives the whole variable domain EAGVTQFPSHSVIEKGQTVTLRCDPISGHDNLYWYRRVMGKEIKFLLHFVKESKQDESGMPNNRFLAERTGGTYSTLKVQPAELEDSGVYFCASSPSGQGGLSGNSPLHFGNGTRLTVT.

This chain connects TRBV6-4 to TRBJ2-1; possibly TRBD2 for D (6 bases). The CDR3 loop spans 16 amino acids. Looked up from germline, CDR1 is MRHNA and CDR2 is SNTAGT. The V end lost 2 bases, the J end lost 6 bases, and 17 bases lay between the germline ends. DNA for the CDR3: TGTGCCAGCAGTGACCAAAAGAGAGCGGGCTTCAATGAGCAGTTCTTC. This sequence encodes CASSDQKRAGFNEQFF.

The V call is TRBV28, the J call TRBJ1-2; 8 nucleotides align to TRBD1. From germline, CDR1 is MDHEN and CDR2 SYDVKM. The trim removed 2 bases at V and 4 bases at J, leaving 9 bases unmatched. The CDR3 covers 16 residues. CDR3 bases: TGTGCCAGCAGTTTAGGGGCAGGGGGCTTTAGCTATGGCTACACCTTC. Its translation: CASSLGAGGFSYGYTF.

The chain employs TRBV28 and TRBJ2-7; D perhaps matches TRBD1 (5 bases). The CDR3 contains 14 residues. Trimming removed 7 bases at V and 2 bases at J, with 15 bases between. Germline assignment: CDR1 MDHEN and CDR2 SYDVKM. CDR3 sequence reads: CASNHWAGPYEQYF. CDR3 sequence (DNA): TGTGCCAGCAACCATTGGGCAGGGCCCTACGAGCAGTACTTC.

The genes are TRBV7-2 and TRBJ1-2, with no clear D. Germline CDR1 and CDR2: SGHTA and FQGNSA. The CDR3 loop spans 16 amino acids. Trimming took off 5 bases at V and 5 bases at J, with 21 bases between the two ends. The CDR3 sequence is CASSRNAPTRGYGYTF. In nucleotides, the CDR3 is TGTGCCAGCAGCCGAAATGCCCCGACGCGGGGTTATGGCTACACCTTC.

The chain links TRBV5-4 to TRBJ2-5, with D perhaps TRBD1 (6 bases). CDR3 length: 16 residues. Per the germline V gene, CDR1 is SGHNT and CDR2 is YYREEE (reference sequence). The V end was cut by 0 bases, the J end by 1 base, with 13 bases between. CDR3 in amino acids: CASSLDPGQIQETQYF. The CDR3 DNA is TGTGCCAGCAGCTTGGACCCTGGACAGATCCAAGAGACCCAGTACTTC.

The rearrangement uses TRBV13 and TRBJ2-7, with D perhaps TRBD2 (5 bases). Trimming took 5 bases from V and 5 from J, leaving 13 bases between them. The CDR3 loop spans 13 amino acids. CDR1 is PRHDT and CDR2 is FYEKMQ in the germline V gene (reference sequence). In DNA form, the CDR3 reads TGTGCCAGCAGCCTAACTAGTACCGACGAGCAGTACTTC. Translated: CASSLTSTDEQYF.

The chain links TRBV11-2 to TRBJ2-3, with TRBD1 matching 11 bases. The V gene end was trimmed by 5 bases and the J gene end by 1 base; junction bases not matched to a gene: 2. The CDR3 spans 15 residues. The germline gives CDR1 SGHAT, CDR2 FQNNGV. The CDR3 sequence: CASSPDRGRTDTQYF. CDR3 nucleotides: TGTGCCAGCAGCCCGGACAGGGGGCGCACAGATACGCAGTATTTT.

The CDR3 spells CASSQGSSGSGNEQFF. The CDR3, as DNA: TGCGCCAGCAGCCAAGGTAGTAGCGGGAGCGGCAATGAGCAGTTCTTC. The rearrangement links TRBV4-3 to TRBJ2-1; 9 bases match TRBD2. The CDR3 has 16 amino acids. Germline V gives CDR1 LGHNA, CDR2 YSLEER. Trimming removed 1 base from V and 6 bases from J; junction bases left unmatched: 7.

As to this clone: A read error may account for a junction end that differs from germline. CDR3 in DNA: TGTGCCAGCAGCTTAGCCGGGACAGGGGGGGGTGGCTACCCCTTC. This sequence encodes CASSLAGTGGGGYPF. The chain joins TRBV7-9 to TRBJ1-2; 11 bases map to TRBD1. The CDR3 length is 15 residues. Germline CDR1 SEHNR, CDR2 FQNEAQ (reference sequence).

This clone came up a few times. The CDR3 DNA reads as TGTGCCAGCAGCACCCCAGGCGGGGAAGGTACAGATACGCAGTATTTT. It is translated as CASSTPGGEGTDTQYF. The chain recombines TRBV5-4 with TRBJ2-3; D possibly corresponds to TRBD2 (6 bases). The V gene lost 4 bases and the J gene lost 3 bases, with 18 bases spanning the gap. In germline, CDR1 is SGHNT, CDR2 YYREEE (reference sequence). The length of the CDR3 is 16 residues.

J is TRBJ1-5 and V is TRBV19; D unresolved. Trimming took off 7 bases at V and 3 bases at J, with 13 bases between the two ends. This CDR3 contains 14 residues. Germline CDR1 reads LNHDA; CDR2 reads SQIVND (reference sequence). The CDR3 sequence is CASTIHGYNQPQHF. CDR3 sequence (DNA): TGTGCCAGTACCATTCACGGTTACAATCAGCCCCAGCATTTT.

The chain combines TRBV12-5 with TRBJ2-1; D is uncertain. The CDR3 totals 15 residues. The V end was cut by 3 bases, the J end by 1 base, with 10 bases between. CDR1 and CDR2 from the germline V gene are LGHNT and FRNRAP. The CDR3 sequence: CASGFEASSYNEQFF. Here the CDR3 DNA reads TGTGCTAGTGGTTTCGAGGCTAGTTCCTACAATGAGCAGTTCTTC.

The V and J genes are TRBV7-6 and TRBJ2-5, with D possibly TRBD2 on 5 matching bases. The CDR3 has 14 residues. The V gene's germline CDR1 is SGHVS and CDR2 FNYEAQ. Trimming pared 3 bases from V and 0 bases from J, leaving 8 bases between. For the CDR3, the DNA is TGTGCCAGCAGCTTGAGGGTGTACCAAGAGACCCAGTACTTC. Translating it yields CASSLRVYQETQYF.

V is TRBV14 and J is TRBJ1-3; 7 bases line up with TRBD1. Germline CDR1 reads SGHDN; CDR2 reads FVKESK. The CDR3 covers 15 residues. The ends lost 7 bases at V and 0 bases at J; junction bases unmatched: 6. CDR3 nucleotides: TGTGCCAGCACCGACAGGGTGAGCTCTGGAAACACCATATATTTT. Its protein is CASTDRVSSGNTIYF.

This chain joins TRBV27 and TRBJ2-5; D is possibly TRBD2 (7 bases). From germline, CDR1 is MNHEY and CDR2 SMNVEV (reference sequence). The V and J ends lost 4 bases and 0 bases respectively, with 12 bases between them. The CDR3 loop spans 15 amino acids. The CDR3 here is CASSWDGGHQETQYF. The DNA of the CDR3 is TGTGCCAGCAGTTGGGACGGGGGGCACCAAGAGACCCAGTACTTC.

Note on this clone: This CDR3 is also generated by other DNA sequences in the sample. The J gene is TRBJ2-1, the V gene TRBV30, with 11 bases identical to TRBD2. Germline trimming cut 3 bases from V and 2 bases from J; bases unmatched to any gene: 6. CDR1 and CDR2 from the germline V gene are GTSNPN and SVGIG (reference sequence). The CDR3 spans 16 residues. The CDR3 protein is CAWRGGSGGAYNEQFF. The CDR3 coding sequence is TGTGCCTGGAGAGGGGGTAGCGGGGGGGCCTACAATGAGCAGTTCTTC.

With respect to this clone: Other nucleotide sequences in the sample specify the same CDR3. The CDR3: CASSRQGSYEQYF. The CDR3, as DNA: TGTGCCAGCAGTCGACAGGGTTCCTACGAGCAGTACTTC. The gene calls are TRBV28 and TRBJ2-7; the match to TRBD1 covers 7 bases. With V trimmed by 5 bases and J by 1 base, 2 bases remained unmatched. The CDR3 spans 13 residues. Germline V gene sequence: CDR1 MDHEN, CDR2 SYDVKM.

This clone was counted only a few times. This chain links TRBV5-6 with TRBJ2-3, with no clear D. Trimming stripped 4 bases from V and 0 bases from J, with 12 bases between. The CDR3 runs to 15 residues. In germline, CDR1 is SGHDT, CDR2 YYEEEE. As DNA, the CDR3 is TGTGCCAGCAGCGCCCCGGCAGGCAGCACAGATACGCAGTATTTT. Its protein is CASSAPAGSTDTQYF.

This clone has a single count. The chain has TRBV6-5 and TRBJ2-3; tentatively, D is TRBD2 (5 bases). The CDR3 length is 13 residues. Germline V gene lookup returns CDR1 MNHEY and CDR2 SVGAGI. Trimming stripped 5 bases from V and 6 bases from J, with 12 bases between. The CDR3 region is CASSGSGGDTQYF. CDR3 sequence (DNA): TGTGCCAGCAGTGGTTCAGGCGGGGATACGCAGTATTTT.

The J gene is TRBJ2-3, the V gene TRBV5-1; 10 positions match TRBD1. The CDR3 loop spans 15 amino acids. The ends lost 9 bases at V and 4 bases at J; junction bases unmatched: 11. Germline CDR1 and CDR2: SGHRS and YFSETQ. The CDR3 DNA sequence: TGCGCCAACTGCTCGGACAGGGGGATCTCAGATACGCAGTATTTT. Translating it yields CANCSDRGISDTQYF.

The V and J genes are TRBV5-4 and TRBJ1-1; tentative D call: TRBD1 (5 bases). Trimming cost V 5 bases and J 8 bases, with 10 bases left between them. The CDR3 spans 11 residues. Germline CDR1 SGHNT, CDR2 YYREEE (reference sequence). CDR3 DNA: TGTGCCAGCAGGGGCGGGGGAGAAGCTTTCTTT. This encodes CASRGGGEAFF.

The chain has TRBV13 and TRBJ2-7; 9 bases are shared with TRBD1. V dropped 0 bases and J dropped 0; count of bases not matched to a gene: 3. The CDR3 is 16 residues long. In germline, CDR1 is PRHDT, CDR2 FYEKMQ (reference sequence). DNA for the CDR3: TGTGCCAGCAGCTTAGGCGGACAGGGGAACTCCTACGAGCAGTACTTC. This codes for CASSLGGQGNSYEQYF.

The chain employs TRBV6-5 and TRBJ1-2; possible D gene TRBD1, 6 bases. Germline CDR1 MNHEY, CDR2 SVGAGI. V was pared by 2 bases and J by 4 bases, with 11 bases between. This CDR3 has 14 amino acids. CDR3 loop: CASSYGGSGYGYTF. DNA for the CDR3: TGTGCCAGCAGTTACGGGGGCTCGGGCTATGGCTACACCTTC.

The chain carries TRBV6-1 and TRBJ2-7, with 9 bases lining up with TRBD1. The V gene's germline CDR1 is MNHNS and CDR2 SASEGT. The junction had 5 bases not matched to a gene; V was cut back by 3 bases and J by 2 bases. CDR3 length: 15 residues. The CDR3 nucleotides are TGTGCCAGCAGTGAGGGTTACAGGGGGCCCTACGAGCAGTACTTC. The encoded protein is CASSEGYRGPYEQYF.